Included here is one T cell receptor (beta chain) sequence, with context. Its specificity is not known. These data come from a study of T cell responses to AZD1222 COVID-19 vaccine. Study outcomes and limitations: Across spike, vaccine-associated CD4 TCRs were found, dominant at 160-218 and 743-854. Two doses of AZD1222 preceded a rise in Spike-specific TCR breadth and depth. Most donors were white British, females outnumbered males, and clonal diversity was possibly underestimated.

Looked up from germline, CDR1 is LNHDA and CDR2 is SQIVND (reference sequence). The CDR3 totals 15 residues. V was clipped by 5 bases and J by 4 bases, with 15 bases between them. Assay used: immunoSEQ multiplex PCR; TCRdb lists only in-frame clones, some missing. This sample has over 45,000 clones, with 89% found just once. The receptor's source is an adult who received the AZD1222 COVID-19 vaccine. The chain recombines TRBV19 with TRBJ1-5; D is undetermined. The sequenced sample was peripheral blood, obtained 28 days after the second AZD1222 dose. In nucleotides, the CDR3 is TGTGCCAGTAGTGGGAGCCGAAATTTTAATCAGCCCCAGCATTTT. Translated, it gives CASSGSRNFNQPQHF.